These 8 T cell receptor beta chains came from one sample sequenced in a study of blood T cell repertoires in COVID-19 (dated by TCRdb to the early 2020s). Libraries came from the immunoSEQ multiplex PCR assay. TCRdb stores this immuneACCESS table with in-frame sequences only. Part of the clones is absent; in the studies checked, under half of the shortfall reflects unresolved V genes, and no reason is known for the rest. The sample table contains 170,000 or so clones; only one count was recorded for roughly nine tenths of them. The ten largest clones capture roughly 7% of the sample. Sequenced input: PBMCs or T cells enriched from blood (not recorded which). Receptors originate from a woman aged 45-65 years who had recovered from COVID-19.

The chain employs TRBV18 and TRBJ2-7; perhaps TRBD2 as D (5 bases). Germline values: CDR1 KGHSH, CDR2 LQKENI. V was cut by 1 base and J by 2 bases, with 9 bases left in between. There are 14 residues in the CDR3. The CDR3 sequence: CASSPQGAPYEQYF. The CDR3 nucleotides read TGTGCCAGCTCACCACAGGGAGCCCCCTACGAGCAGTACTTC.

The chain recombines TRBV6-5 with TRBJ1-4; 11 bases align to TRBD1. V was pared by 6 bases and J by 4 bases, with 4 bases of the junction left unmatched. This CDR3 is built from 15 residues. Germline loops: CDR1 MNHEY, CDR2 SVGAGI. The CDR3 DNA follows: TGTGCCAGCAGGAGGACAGGGGGCTTTAATGAAAAACTGTTTTTT. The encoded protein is CASRRTGGFNEKLFF.

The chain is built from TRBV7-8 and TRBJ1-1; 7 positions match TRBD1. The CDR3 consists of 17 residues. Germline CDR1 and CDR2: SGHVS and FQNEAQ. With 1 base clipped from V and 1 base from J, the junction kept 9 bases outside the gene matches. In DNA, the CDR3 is TGTGCCAGCAGCTTAGAGAGGTACAGGGGCCCGAACACTGAAGCTTTCTTT. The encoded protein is CASSLERYRGPNTEAFF.

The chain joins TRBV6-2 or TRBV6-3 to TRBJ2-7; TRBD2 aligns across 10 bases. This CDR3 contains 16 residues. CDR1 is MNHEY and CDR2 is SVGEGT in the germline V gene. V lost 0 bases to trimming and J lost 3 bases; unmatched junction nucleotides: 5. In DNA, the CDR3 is TGTGCCAGCAGTTACTCGTTTCCTAGCGGGAGCTACGAGCAGTACTTC. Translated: CASSYSFPSGSYEQYF.

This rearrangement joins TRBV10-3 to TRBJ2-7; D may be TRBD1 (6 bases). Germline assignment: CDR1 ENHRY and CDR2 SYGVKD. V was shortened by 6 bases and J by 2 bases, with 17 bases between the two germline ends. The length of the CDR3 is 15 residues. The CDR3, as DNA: TGTGCCATCAGCGACCTTGACAGGAGTACCTACGAGCAGTACTTC. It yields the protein CAISDLDRSTYEQYF.

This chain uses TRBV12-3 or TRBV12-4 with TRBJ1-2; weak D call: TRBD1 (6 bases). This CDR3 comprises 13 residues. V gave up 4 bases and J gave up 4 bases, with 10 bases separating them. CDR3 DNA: TGTGCCAGCAGTTATACAGGGAGCTATGGCTACACCTTC. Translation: CASSYTGSYGYTF.

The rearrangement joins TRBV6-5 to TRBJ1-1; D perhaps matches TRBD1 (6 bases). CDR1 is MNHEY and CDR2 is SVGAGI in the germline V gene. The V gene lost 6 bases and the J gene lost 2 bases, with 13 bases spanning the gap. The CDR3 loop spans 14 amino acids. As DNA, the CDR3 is TGTGCCAGCAGGCGCCTGACAGGTAACACTGAAGCTTTCTTT. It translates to CASRRLTGNTEAFF.

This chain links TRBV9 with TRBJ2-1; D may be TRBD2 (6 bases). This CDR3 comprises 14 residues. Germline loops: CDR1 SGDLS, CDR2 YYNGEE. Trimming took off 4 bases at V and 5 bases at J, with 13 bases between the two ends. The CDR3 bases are TGTGCCAGCAGCCCCAGTAGCGGAAACAATGAGCAGTTCTTC. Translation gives CASSPSSGNNEQFF.